The clone carrying this TCR beta chain appeared a single time. The target antigen is unknown. The data belong to a study of cytomegalovirus exposure and HLA in healthy donors. The CDR3 extends over 14 amino acids. Germline-derived CDR1 and CDR2 are MNHNS and SASEGT. V shed 5 bases, J shed 7 bases, and the junction held 6 bases outside the gene matches. Broader study findings: A list of 164 TCR beta chains associated with cytomegalovirus was given.

TCRdb's table, derived via immunoSEQ multiplex PCR, lists solely in-frame clones and lacks some. The sample contains 100,000 or so clones, about 95% of which appear only once. Sequencing used PBMCs. This receptor was identified in a woman younger than 35 in good health and CMV-seronegative. The chain joins TRBV6-1 to TRBJ2-1; TRBD1 agrees at 9 bases. The CDR3 protein is CASSRDRVMNEQFF. As DNA, the CDR3 is TGTGCCAGCAGTCGGGACAGGGTTATGAATGAGCAGTTCTTC.